The next 30 T cell receptor beta chains were all read from a single sample in a study of CXCR3-negative and CXCR3-positive naive CD8 T cells (dated by TCRdb to between 2017 and 2020). Sequencer: NextSeq 550. The Human TCR Profiling Kit (MiLaboratory) was used to prepare UMI-labeled 5' RACE TRB cDNA libraries. TCRdb reprocessed the reads; each CDR3 protein sequence makes one entry, and DNA is unavailable. The data table for this sample lists some 50,000 distinct CDR3 sequences. 1.5% of the sample belongs to the ten largest clones. The sequenced sample consisted of naive CXCR3- CD8+ T cells from blood. The cell subset or site tag for this specimen amounts to: CD45RO-CCR7+CD27+CD95- naive CD8+ T cells lacking CXCR3 (TNR3-). These receptor sequences come from a human donor in good health. Some clones in this sample may be carry-over from other donors' samples.

The rearrangement joins TRBV27 to TRBJ2-7; TCRdb's D gene call, TRBD2, goes unchecked for lack of DNA. The CDR3 is 15 amino acids. Germline CDR1 and CDR2: MNHEY and SMNVEV (reference sequence). CDR3: CASSLFGGGIYEQYF.

The chain uses TRBV12-3 or TRBV12-4 and TRBJ1-1; TCRdb designates TRBD1, a call that cannot be tested without DNA. This CDR3 contains 16 residues. The CDR3 reads CASSDSLTGGYTEAFF.

The chain carries TRBV28 and TRBJ2-7; the D call of TRBD2 rests on TCRdb alone, since no DNA is present to check it. Germline V CDR1 and CDR2: MDHEN, SYDVKM. There are 18 residues in the CDR3. The CDR3 sequence: CASSPGTSGRPSSYEQYF. The variable domain in full, completed from reference TRBV28 and TRBJ2-7, reads DVKVTQSSRYLVKRTGEKVFLECVQDMDHENMFWYRQDPGLGLRLIYFSYDVKMKEKGDIPEGYSVSREKKERFSLILESASTNQTSMYLCASSPGTSGRPSSYEQYFGPGTRLTVT.

The J gene is TRBJ1-5, the V gene TRBV20-1; TCRdb's D gene call, TRBD1, goes unchecked for lack of DNA. CDR3 length equals 13 residues. The germline V gene encodes CDR1 DFQATT and CDR2 SNEGSKA (reference sequence). The CDR3 reads CSAGQGYNQPQHF.

The rearrangement links TRBV5-5 to TRBJ2-3; TCRdb reports TRBD2, a call that lacks DNA to check it against. There are 17 residues in the CDR3. Germline V gene data show CDR1 as SGHKS and CDR2 as YYEKEE (reference sequence). The CDR3: CASSHGGGPLSTDTQYF.

This rearrangement joins TRBV6-4 to TRBJ2-2. The CDR3 totals 14 residues. Looked up from germline, CDR1 is MRHNA and CDR2 is SNTAGT. CDR3 region: CASRPQRNTGELFF.

This clonotype is classed as medium-sized by frequency. The chain carries TRBV5-1 and TRBJ2-3. The CDR3 loop spans 11 amino acids. The V gene's germline CDR1 is SGHRS and CDR2 YFSETQ. The CDR3 loop reads CASSLGDTQYF.

The chain carries TRBV28 and TRBJ2-7; TCRdb picks TRBD2, but there is no DNA to check that call. The germline CDR1 and CDR2 sequences are MDHEN and SYDVKM. The CDR3 has 14 amino acids. CDR3 protein: CASSPLGGSLEQYF. Filled out from reference TRBV28 and TRBJ2-7, the complete variable domain reads DVKVTQSSRYLVKRTGEKVFLECVQDMDHENMFWYRQDPGLGLRLIYFSYDVKMKEKGDIPEGYSVSREKKERFSLILESASTNQTSMYLCASSPLGGSLEQYFGPGTRLTVT.

This chain uses TRBV12-3 or TRBV12-4 with TRBJ2-5; the D call of TRBD2 rests on TCRdb alone, since no DNA is present to check it. The CDR3 consists of 12 residues. CDR3 residues: CANGEGLETQYF.

The rearrangement links TRBV3-1 to TRBJ2-3; the TCRdb call, TRBD2, lacks DNA for checking. The CDR3 contains 17 residues. The germline V gene has CDR1 LGHDT and CDR2 YNNKEL (reference sequence). The CDR3 protein is CASSQDTLAGSTDTQYF.

J is TRBJ2-7 and V is TRBV12-3 or TRBV12-4; TCRdb's D call, TRBD2, is unchecked because there is no DNA. The length of the CDR3 is 11 residues. CDR3 residues: CASSSGAEQYF.

The chain employs TRBV7-3 and TRBJ2-3; the D gene TCRdb calls, TRBD1, cannot be checked with no DNA. The CDR3 loop spans 17 amino acids. Germline V gene sequence: CDR1 SGHTA, CDR2 FQGTGA. CDR3 sequence reads: CASSLSQPGQGTDTQYF. Together with reference TRBV7-3 and TRBJ2-3, the CDR3 gives the full variable domain: GAGVSQTPSNKVTEKGKYVELRCDPISGHTALYWYRQSLGQGPEFLIYFQGTGAADDSGLPNDRFFAVRPEGSVSTLKIQRTERGDSAVYLCASSLSQPGQGTDTQYFGPGTRLTVL.

The chain joins TRBV29-1 to TRBJ2-2; TCRdb lists TRBD1, though no DNA is available to test this call. Germline CDR1 and CDR2: SQVTM and ANQGSEA. This CDR3 is 13 amino acids long. CDR3: CSGDIENTGELFF.

This chain connects TRBV5-1 to TRBJ2-7. Germline V gene data show CDR1 as SGHRS and CDR2 as YFSETQ. The CDR3 sequence is 14 residues long. This CDR3 reads CASSLAEVTYEQYF. The variable domain in full, with the rest retrieved from reference TRBV5-1 and TRBJ2-7, is KAGVTQTPRYLIKTRGQQVTLSCSPISGHRSVSWYQQTPGQGLQFLFEYFSETQRNKGNFPGRFSGRQFSNSRSEMNVSTLELGDSALYLCASSLAEVTYEQYFGPGTRLTVT.

This chain connects TRBV7-2 to TRBJ2-2; the TRBD2 assignment by TCRdb is unverifiable without DNA. The germline CDR1 and CDR2 sequences are SGHTA and FQGNSA. There are 16 residues in the CDR3. This chain's CDR3 is CASSLGGGLGTGELFF.

The J gene is TRBJ1-2, the V gene TRBV7-9; the TRBD1 assignment by TCRdb is unverifiable without DNA. The germline V gene encodes CDR1 SEHNR and CDR2 FQNEAQ (reference sequence). This CDR3 contains 15 residues. CDR3 sequence: CASSLIEETGNGYTF.

This chain uses TRBV7-2 with TRBJ2-7; TCRdb proposes TRBD2, but this gene call is untestable without DNA. The CDR3 has 21 amino acids. From germline, CDR1 is SGHTA and CDR2 FQGNSA. This CDR3 reads CASSSPVGGSASDSPPNEQYF.

J is TRBJ1-2 and V is TRBV29-1; TCRdb reports TRBD1, a call that lacks DNA to check it against. This CDR3 comprises 13 residues. The germline gives CDR1 SQVTM, CDR2 ANQGSEA. The CDR3 protein is CSTTLLDSYGYTF.

The chain uses TRBV28 and TRBJ2-1; no DNA is available, so the TRBD2 call from TCRdb remains unchecked. The CDR3 has 14 amino acids. Germline V CDR1 and CDR2: MDHEN, SYDVKM. The CDR3 here is CASSRGLVYNEQFF.

The rearrangement joins TRBV27 to TRBJ2-7. There are 13 residues in the CDR3. Per germline, CDR1 MNHEY and CDR2 SMNVEV (reference sequence). This chain's CDR3 is CASRGSGTYEQYF.

V and J are TRBV6-1 and TRBJ1-1; TCRdb's D call of TRBD1 is untestable without DNA. Germline CDR1 reads MNHNS; CDR2 reads SASEGT. The CDR3 spans 15 residues. Here the CDR3 reads CASSEGTGEGNEAFF.

This chain's CDR3 is CASSEANYGYTF. The chain couples TRBV25-1 to TRBJ1-2. This CDR3 comprises 12 residues. From germline, CDR1 is MGHDK and CDR2 SYGVNS.

The chain employs TRBV9 and TRBJ2-7. CDR3 length: 13 amino acids. Germline V CDR1 and CDR2: SGDLS, YYNGEE. The CDR3 loop is CASSPSYSYEQYF.

The chain links TRBV28 to TRBJ2-5; checking the TCRdb D call of TRBD2 is not possible without DNA. Germline V gene data show CDR1 as MDHEN and CDR2 as SYDVKM. The CDR3 runs to 13 residues. The CDR3 loop is CASSSGREETQYF. Filled out from reference TRBV28 and TRBJ2-5, the complete variable domain reads DVKVTQSSRYLVKRTGEKVFLECVQDMDHENMFWYRQDPGLGLRLIYFSYDVKMKEKGDIPEGYSVSREKKERFSLILESASTNQTSMYLCASSSGREETQYFGPGTRLLVL.

CDR3 protein: CASSPATGESTEAFF. The rearrangement links TRBV9 to TRBJ1-1. Germline lookup yields CDR1 SGDLS and CDR2 YYNGEE. The length of the CDR3 is 15 residues.

The chain carries TRBV5-1 and TRBJ1-6; the TCRdb D gene call, TRBD1, has no DNA to confirm it. This CDR3 is built from 15 residues. Germline V CDR1 and CDR2: SGHRS, YFSETQ. The chain's CDR3 is CASSSDRNWDSPLHF.

This sequence joins TRBV29-1 and TRBJ1-2. The CDR3 is 11 amino acids. Germline loops: CDR1 SQVTM, CDR2 ANQGSEA. CDR3 amino acids: CSVVHRNGYTF.

The gene calls are TRBV9 and TRBJ1-1; the D call of TRBD1 rests on TCRdb alone, since no DNA is present to check it. The CDR3 consists of 15 residues. Germline CDR1 and CDR2: SGDLS and YYNGEE. The CDR3 loop reads CASSDGTGVTTEAFF.

The genes are TRBV7-2 and TRBJ2-7. The CDR3 is 14 amino acids. The germline gives CDR1 SGHTA, CDR2 FQGNSA. CDR3: CASSLAGETYEQYF.

V gene TRBV7-8 combines with J gene TRBJ2-2; TCRdb proposes TRBD2, but this gene call is untestable without DNA. This CDR3 is built from 15 residues. CDR1 is SGHVS, CDR2 FQNEAQ, per germline. The chain's CDR3 is CASSLRTLITGELFF. The full variable domain, completed using reference TRBV7-8 and TRBJ2-2, is GAGVSQSPRYKVAKRGQDVALRCDPISGHVSLFWYQQALGQGPEFLTYFQNEAQLDKSGLPSDRFFAERPEGSVSTLKIQRTQQEDSAVYLCASSLRTLITGELFFGEGSRLTVL.